Each of the 29 T cell receptor beta chains below was sequenced from the same sample in a study of T-cell memory formation after mild COVID-19. TCRdb re-called the 5' RACE reads with MiXCR, one entry per CDR3 protein. Of over 450,000 distinct CDR3 sequences detected, roughly 22% appear once; the ten largest clones hold around 13%. The sequenced material came from PBMCs or a T cell subset sorted from them (not recorded which). The receptors come from an adult woman who had mild COVID-19 (a few samples of this study predate the infection). Cell type and time point are not known.

The chain has TRBV27 and TRBJ2-1, with 8 bases that match TRBD2. Germline CDR1 MNHEY, CDR2 SMNVEV (reference sequence). The V and J ends lost 2 bases and 6 bases, in that order; junction bases with no gene match: 6. The CDR3 is 15 residues long. This CDR3 reads CASSLAGGSRNEQFF. DNA of the CDR3: TGTGCCAGCAGTTTAGCGGGAGGTTCACGCAATGAGCAGTTCTTC.

This clonotype occurred a few times. This chain uses TRBV20-1 with TRBJ2-1, with D maybe TRBD1 (6 bases). Germline V lookup: CDR1 DFQATT, CDR2 SNEGSKA (reference sequence). The V end lost 2 bases, the J end lost 0 bases, and 14 bases lay between the germline ends. The CDR3 spans 16 residues. CDR3 sequence reads: CSARRTAVGSYNEQFF. The CDR3 DNA reads TGCAGTGCTAGACGGACAGCGGTAGGCTCCTACAATGAGCAGTTCTTC.

V is TRBV6-2 or TRBV6-3 and J is TRBJ1-6; 9 positions match TRBD1. V lost 8 bases to trimming and J lost 1 base; unmatched junction nucleotides: 9. This CDR3 is built from 17 residues. Per germline, CDR1 MNHEY and CDR2 SVGEGT. CDR3 DNA sequence: TGTGCCAGCGGCCAAGACAGGGGGAAATCCTATAATTCACCCCTCCACTTT. Protein product: CASGQDRGKSYNSPLHF.

This clonotype came up a few times. The rearrangement joins TRBV11-2 to TRBJ2-3, with 7 bases aligning to TRBD2. The CDR3 length is 14 residues. Germline loops: CDR1 SGHAT, CDR2 FQNNGV. The trim removed 5 bases at V and 4 bases at J, leaving 6 bases unmatched. CDR3 region: CASSKRLAADTQYF. CDR3 bases: TGTGCCAGCAGCAAAAGACTAGCCGCAGATACGCAGTATTTT. The full variable domain, with the rest looked up from reference TRBV11-2 and TRBJ2-3, is EAGVAQSPRYKIIEKRQSVAFWCNPISGHATLYWYQQILGQGPKLLIQFQNNGVVDDSQLPKDRFSAERLKGVDSTLKIQPAKLEDSAVYLCASSKRLAADTQYFGPGTRLTVL.

This clonotype was found a few times. The J gene is TRBJ2-1, the V gene TRBV7-2, with D maybe TRBD2 (6 bases). The V gene lost 4 bases and the J gene lost 6 bases, with 10 bases spanning the gap. The CDR3 length is 13 residues. The V gene's germline CDR1 is SGHTA and CDR2 FQGNSA. CDR3 amino acids: CASSSPGLNEQFF. Written as DNA, the CDR3 is TGTGCCAGCAGCTCGCCGGGACTCAATGAGCAGTTCTTC.

This CDR3 reads CSAIGGQEKLFF. The CDR3 DNA is TGCAGTGCTATTGGGGGGCAAGAAAAACTGTTTTTT. This chain links TRBV20-1 with TRBJ1-4; TRBD1 might be the D (6 bases). Germline loops: CDR1 DFQATT, CDR2 SNEGSKA (reference sequence). Trimming cost V 4 bases and J 8 bases, with 11 bases left between them. The CDR3 consists of 12 residues.

The J gene is TRBJ1-1, the V gene TRBV7-2, with D maybe TRBD1 (6 bases). Trimming cost V 1 base and J 1 base, with 10 bases left between them. Germline V CDR1 and CDR2: SGHTA, FQGNSA. The CDR3 is 15 amino acids. The DNA for the CDR3 is TGTGCCAGCAGCTTAGGTCCCAGGGGGAACACTGAAGCTTTCTTT. It translates to CASSLGPRGNTEAFF.

This chain uses TRBV29-1 with TRBJ1-1; a possible D gene is TRBD1 (6 bases). The V gene's germline CDR1 is SQVTM and CDR2 ANQGSEA. Trimming removed 4 bases at V and 4 bases at J, with 13 bases between. The CDR3 consists of 13 residues. CDR3 DNA sequence: TGCAGCGTTGTGCGGGGGGCACGCACTGAAGCTTTCTTT. Translated: CSVVRGARTEAFF.

This clonotype was detected a few times. The chain employs TRBV7-6 and TRBJ2-1; D is perhaps TRBD2 (7 bases). Germline CDR1 is SGHVS and CDR2 is FNYEAQ. There are 15 residues in the CDR3. Trimming cost V 1 base and J 5 bases, with 12 bases left between them. The DNA of the CDR3 is TGTGCCAGCAGCTTAGGGGGCGGGGGCGACAATGAGCAGTTCTTC. Protein sequence: CASSLGGGGDNEQFF.

The J gene is TRBJ2-5, the V gene TRBV6-5; 11 bases are a match to TRBD1. Germline CDR1 MNHEY, CDR2 SVGAGI. V gave up 6 bases and J gave up 5 bases; unmatched junction bases: 11. The CDR3 is 16 amino acids. This CDR3 is CASRPVGTGGRETQYF. CDR3 bases: TGTGCCAGCAGGCCCGTCGGGACAGGGGGTCGGGAGACCCAGTACTTC.

On this clonotype: One junction end disagrees with the germline gene, perhaps due to a read error. The J gene is TRBJ2-1, the V gene TRBV20-1, with D tentatively TRBD1 (5 bases). The CDR3 is made up of 15 amino acids. CDR1 and CDR2 (germline): DFQATT, SNEGSKA (reference sequence). The CDR3 loop is CSARVVGASHNEQFF. CDR3 coding DNA: TGCAGTGCTAGAGTCGTTGGGGCCTCCCACAATGAGCAGTTCTTC.

This clonotype occurred a few times. The rearrangement joins TRBV5-1 to TRBJ1-1, with 9 bases identical to TRBD1. Germline CDR1 and CDR2: SGHRS and YFSETQ. J was trimmed by 5 bases and V by 1 base; bases with no gene match: 6. The CDR3 loop spans 15 amino acids. CDR3 nucleotide sequence: TGCGCCAGCAGCTTGTTGGACAGGGGTCTGACTGAAGCTTTCTTT. It is translated as CASSLLDRGLTEAFF.

This clonotype appeared a few times. The chain carries TRBV30 and TRBJ2-1; D gene uncertain. The ends were cut back, 2 bases at V and 6 bases at J, with 8 bases in the middle. The CDR3 is 12 amino acids. Germline CDR1 is GTSNPN and CDR2 is SVGIG (reference sequence). The CDR3 DNA reads as TGTGCCTGGAGTACCCGGGTCAATGAGCAGTTCTTC. It codes for CAWSTRVNEQFF.

This chain links TRBV30 with TRBJ2-2, with 11 bases that match TRBD2. V trimming: 8 bases; J trimming: 1 base; junction bases outside the gene matches: 9. This CDR3 comprises 16 residues. Germline V gene data show CDR1 as GTSNPN and CDR2 as SVGIG (reference sequence). Written as DNA, the CDR3 is TGTGCCGGGACCCTAGCGGGGGGACTGAACACCGGGGAGCTGTTTTTT. Residues: CAGTLAGGLNTGELFF.

The genes are TRBV6-1 and TRBJ1-5; TRBD1 matches at 7 bases. V shed 9 bases and J 3 bases; nucleotides not matched to a gene: 2. Germline-derived CDR1 and CDR2 are MNHNS and SASEGT. The CDR3 runs 12 residues. CDR3 nucleotides: TGTGCCAGTACAGGGGCCAATCAGCCCCAGCATTTT. It translates to CASTGANQPQHF.

The rearrangement uses TRBV7-9 and TRBJ1-1; D perhaps matches TRBD1 (6 bases). The germline gives CDR1 SEHNR, CDR2 FQNEAQ (reference sequence). V was cut by 5 bases and J by 4 bases, with 14 bases left in between. The CDR3 is 14 residues long. For the CDR3, the DNA is TGTGCCAGCAGCGCACAGGGAGGGGTCACTGAAGCTTTCTTT. It codes for CASSAQGGVTEAFF. The full variable domain, rest sourced from reference TRBV7-9 and TRBJ1-1, is DTGVSQNPRHKITKRGQNVTFRCDPISEHNRLYWYRQTLGQGPEFLTYFQNEAQLEKSRLLSDRFSAERPKGSFSTLEIQRTEQGDSAMYLCASSAQGGVTEAFFGQGTRLTVV.

V usage is TRBV20-1 and J usage is TRBJ2-3; TRBD2 might be the D (6 bases). CDR3 length: 15 residues. Trimming cost V 6 bases and J 2 bases, with 18 bases left between them. Germline V CDR1 and CDR2: DFQATT, SNEGSKA (reference sequence). CDR3 nucleotides: TGCAGTGCCGATCAAAGGGGCGGGGTCACAGATACGCAGTATTTT. Translated, it gives CSADQRGGVTDTQYF.

The CDR3: CASSLGAGVNYGYTF. CDR3 nucleotide sequence: TGTGCCAGCAGCTTAGGTGCGGGGGTCAACTATGGCTACACCTTC. The chain employs TRBV7-2 and TRBJ1-2; tentative D call: TRBD1 (5 bases). This CDR3 region has 15 residues. CDR1 SGHTA and CDR2 FQGNSA come from the germline V gene. Between the trimmed V and J ends, which lost 1 base and 2 bases, there was a span of 11 bases.

This chain connects TRBV10-3 to TRBJ1-1, with unresolved D. Trimming left V 0 bases short and J 1 base short, with 9 bases between. Germline V gene data show CDR1 as ENHRY and CDR2 as SYGVKD. The CDR3 is made up of 15 amino acids. The CDR3 region is CAISESSSRNTEAFF. The CDR3 region has the DNA TGTGCCATCAGTGAGTCCTCTAGCCGGAACACTGAAGCTTTCTTT.

The chain uses TRBV13 and TRBJ2-7; D is perhaps TRBD1 or TRBD2 (5 bases each). Deletions cut 1 base from V and 3 bases from J, with 16 bases between. The V gene's germline CDR1 is PRHDT and CDR2 FYEKMQ (reference sequence). There are 16 residues in the CDR3. The CDR3 region has the DNA TGTGCCAGCAGCTTAGAGGGGACGGGTCCCTTCTACGAGCAGTACTTC. Translating gives CASSLEGTGPFYEQYF.

With regard to this clonotype: At one end, the junction sequence differs from germline, possibly due to a read error. The chain combines TRBV7-6 with TRBJ2-1; 7 nucleotides line up with TRBD2. The CDR3 is made up of 20 amino acids. Germline lookup yields CDR1 SGHVS and CDR2 FNYEAQ. In DNA, the CDR3 is TGTGCCAGCAGCTTACGGGGGGTAAGGCCTAGCGGAGTGCTTTACAACGAGCAGTTCTTC. This gives the protein CASSLRGVRPSGVLYNEQFF.

The rearrangement links TRBV24-1 to TRBJ2-1; D may be TRBD2 (7 bases). V lost 6 bases and J lost 2, with 16 bases in between. The CDR3 sequence is 16 residues long. Germline CDR1 reads KGHDR; CDR2 reads SFDVKD. CDR3 protein: CATSPRGGWAYNEQFF. Written as DNA, the CDR3 is TGTGCCACCAGTCCAAGGGGGGGTTGGGCCTACAATGAGCAGTTCTTC.

This clonotype showed up just a few times. V is TRBV12-5 and J is TRBJ2-1; no clear D gene. V lost 1 base and J lost 6, with 7 bases in between. The germline V gene encodes CDR1 LGHNT and CDR2 FRNRAP. This CDR3 has 13 residues. CDR3 DNA: TGTGCTAGTGGTTTGGAGGTAGTCAATGAGCAGTTCTTC. Translated, it gives CASGLEVVNEQFF.

This clonotype occurred a few times. Sequence at one end of the junction differs from germline and may be a read error. The CDR3 sequence: CSVEVVGWQVTYNEQFF. The CDR3, as DNA: TGCAGCGTTGAAGTGGTCGGGTGGCAGGTGACCTACAATGAACAGTTCTTC. This sequence joins TRBV29-1 and TRBJ2-1, with D hard to call. Germline values: CDR1 SQVTM, CDR2 ANQGSEA. The CDR3 sequence is 17 residues long.

The chain is built from TRBV5-1 and TRBJ2-5; no clear D gene. Trimming pared 0 bases from V and 4 bases from J, leaving 7 bases between. CDR1 and CDR2 from the germline V gene are SGHRS and YFSETQ. CDR3 size: 13 residues. The CDR3 sequence is CASSLGDGETQYF. CDR3 in DNA: TGCGCCAGCAGCTTGGGCGACGGAGAGACCCAGTACTTC.

A few counts support this clonotype. The DNA for the CDR3 is TGCGCCAGCAGCCAAGGAGCAGGGCTGAACACTGAAGCTTTCTTT. It yields the protein CASSQGAGLNTEAFF. This chain uses TRBV4-1 with TRBJ1-1; weak D call: TRBD1 (5 bases). V was shortened by 1 base and J by 0 bases, with 9 bases between the two germline ends. Germline CDR1 and CDR2: MGHRA and YSYEKL. The CDR3 spans 15 residues.

In its sample, this clonotype was seen a few times. The gene calls are TRBV12-3 or TRBV12-4 and TRBJ1-5; a weak D match, TRBD1 (5 bases). Trimming removed 5 bases at V and 3 bases at J, with 11 bases between. The CDR3 is 14 amino acids. CDR3 nucleotide sequence: TGTGCCAGCAGTAGGGACGCTAACAATCAGCCCCAGCATTTT. Amino acids: CASSRDANNQPQHF.

The V and J genes are TRBV20-1 and TRBJ2-7, with 13 positions matching TRBD2. This CDR3 region has 17 residues. Germline V gives CDR1 DFQATT, CDR2 SNEGSKA (reference sequence). J gave up 2 bases and V 0 bases, and 7 bases lay outside the gene matches. The CDR3 coding sequence is TGCAGTGCTAGAGATACGACTAGCGGGGGGTCCACCTACGAGCAGTACTTC. Residues: CSARDTTSGGSTYEQYF.

This clonotype was seen many times. The chain combines TRBV20-1 with TRBJ2-3, with 7 bases that match TRBD2. The CDR3 runs to 19 residues. From germline, CDR1 is DFQATT and CDR2 SNEGSKA (reference sequence). V lost 0 bases and J lost 2; bases outside the gene matches: 17. The CDR3 DNA sequence: TGCAGTGCTAGAGATCAGCTAGCGGCCAACCCACATTACACAGATACGCAGTATTTT. It codes for CSARDQLAANPHYTDTQYF.